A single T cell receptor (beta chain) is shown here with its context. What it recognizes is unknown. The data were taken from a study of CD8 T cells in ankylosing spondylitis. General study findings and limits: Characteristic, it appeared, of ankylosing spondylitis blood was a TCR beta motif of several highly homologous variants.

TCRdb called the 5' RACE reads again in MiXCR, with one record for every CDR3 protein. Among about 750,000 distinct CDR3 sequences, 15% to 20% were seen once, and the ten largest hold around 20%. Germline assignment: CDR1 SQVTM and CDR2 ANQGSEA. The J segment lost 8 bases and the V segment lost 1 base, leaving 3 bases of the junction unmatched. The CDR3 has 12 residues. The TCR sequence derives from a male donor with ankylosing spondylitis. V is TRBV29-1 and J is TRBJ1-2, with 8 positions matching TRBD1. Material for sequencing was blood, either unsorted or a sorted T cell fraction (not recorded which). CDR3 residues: CSVEGQGWGYTF. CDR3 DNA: TGCAGCGTTGAAGGACAGGGGTGGGGCTACACCTTC.